This T cell receptor beta chain was documented in a study of shared clonotypes between healthy human individuals. Repertoires were generated with immunoSEQ multiplex PCR, while TCRdb's copy carries only in-frame clones and drops some. The data show some 2.1 million clones, with roughly 96% seen just once and more than 0.1% held by the top ten. J gave up 1 base and V 4 bases, and 3 bases lay outside the gene matches. CDR3 length equals 14 residues. CDR1 and CDR2 from the germline V gene are ENHRY and SYGVKD. The sequence came from a man younger than 35 in good health. The sample consisted of naive CD4+ T cells sorted from blood. The subset: CD45RA+ positively selected. The J gene is TRBJ2-5, the V gene TRBV10-3, with 7 nucleotides matching TRBD1. The CDR3 DNA follows: TGTGCCATCAGTGTGGGACAGATCCAAGAGACCCAGTACTTC. It translates to CAISVGQIQETQYF.